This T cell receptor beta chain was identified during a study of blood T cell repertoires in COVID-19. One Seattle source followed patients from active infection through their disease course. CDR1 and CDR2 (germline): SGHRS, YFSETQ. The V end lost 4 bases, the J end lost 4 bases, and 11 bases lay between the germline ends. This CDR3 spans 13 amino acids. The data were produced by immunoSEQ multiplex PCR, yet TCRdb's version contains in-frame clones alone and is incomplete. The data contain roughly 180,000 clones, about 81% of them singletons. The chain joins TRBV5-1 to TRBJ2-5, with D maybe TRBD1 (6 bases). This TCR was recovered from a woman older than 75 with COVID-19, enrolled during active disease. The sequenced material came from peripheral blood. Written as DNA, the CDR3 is TGCGCCAGCAGCGCCGGACAGTTAGAGACCCAGTACTTC. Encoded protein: CASSAGQLETQYF. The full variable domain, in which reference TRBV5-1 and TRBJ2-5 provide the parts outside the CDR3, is KAGVTQTPRYLIKTRGQQVTLSCSPISGHRSVSWYQQTPGQGLQFLFEYFSETQRNKGNFPGRFSGRQFSNSRSEMNVSTLELGDSALYLCASSAGQLETQYFGPGTRLLVL.